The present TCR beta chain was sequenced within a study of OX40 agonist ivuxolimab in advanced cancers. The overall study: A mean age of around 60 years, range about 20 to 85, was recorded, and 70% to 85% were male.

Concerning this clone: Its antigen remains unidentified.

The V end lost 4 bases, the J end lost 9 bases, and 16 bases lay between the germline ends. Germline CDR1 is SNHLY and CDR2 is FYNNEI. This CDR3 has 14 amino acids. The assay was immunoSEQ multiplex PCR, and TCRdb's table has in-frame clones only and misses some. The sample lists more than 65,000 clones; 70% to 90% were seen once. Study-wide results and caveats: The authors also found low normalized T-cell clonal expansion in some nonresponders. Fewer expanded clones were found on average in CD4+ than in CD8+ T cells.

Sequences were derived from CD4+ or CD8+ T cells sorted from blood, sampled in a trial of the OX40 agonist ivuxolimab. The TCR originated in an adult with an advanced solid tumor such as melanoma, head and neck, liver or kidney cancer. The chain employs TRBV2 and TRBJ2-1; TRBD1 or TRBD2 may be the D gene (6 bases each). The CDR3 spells CASSGYFGGGEQFF. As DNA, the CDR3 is TGTGCCAGCAGTGGTTATTTCGGGGGCGGTGAGCAGTTCTTC.